Below, one TCR beta chain is given with its context. The antigen is undetermined. Sequencing used immunoSEQ multiplex PCR; TCRdb keeps in-frame clones, though not all of them. The sample includes some 50,000 clones, over 90% of them seen just once. The sample belongs to a study of OX40 agonist ivuxolimab in advanced cancers. Study results and caveats: More expanded clones were seen, on average, in CD8+ T cells than in CD4+.

CDR3 length equals 14 residues. CDR1 SEHNR and CDR2 FQNEAQ come from the germline V gene (reference sequence). V was trimmed by 6 bases and J by 7 bases, leaving 16 bases between them. V is TRBV7-9 and J is TRBJ2-1, with D tentatively TRBD2 (6 bases). Sequencing was performed on CD4+ or CD8+ T cells sorted from blood, taken in a trial of the OX40 agonist ivuxolimab. This sequence originates from an adult with an advanced solid tumor such as melanoma, head and neck, liver or kidney cancer. The CDR3 DNA follows: TGTGCCAGCAGACCTCCTCGGGAGAGGAATGAGCAGTTCTTC. It translates to CASRPPRERNEQFF.